A selection of T cell receptor beta chains follows, all from one sample in a study of chemoradiotherapy in HPV16-positive cancers. The data were produced by immunoSEQ multiplex PCR, yet TCRdb's version contains in-frame clones alone and is incomplete. In the table there are around 3,500 clones, roughly 94% of which are singletons. The sequencing here drew on tumor tissue, taken from a patient who underwent chemoradiotherapy. The receptor set was obtained from a human donor with HPV-associated anogenital cancer. CDR3s include the opening cysteine and the closing phenylalanine or tryptophan. Each record gives: clone size, V gene, J gene, D gene, CDR3 protein, CDR3 DNA. The D gene is left open where the match is weak. Not all rows give a size; the values are once, few, many and, for expanded clones, a class.

-	TRBV19	TRBJ1-2	-	CASSIERGRDGYTF	TGTGCCAGTAGTATAGAAAGGGGACGAGATGGCTACACCTTC
-	TRBV7-9	TRBJ2-3	-	CASSLTTYTQYF	TGTGCCAGCAGCTTAACCACGTATACGCAGTATTTT
-	TRBV6-1	TRBJ2-1	-	CAGSLATEQFF	TGTGCCGGTTCTTTAGCGACTGAGCAGTTCTTC
-	TRBV18	TRBJ1-1	-	CASSPRENTEAFF	TGTGCCAGCTCACCGAGGGAAAACACTGAAGCTTTCTTT
-	TRBV7-9	TRBJ1-2	-	CASSLGGAGDGYTF	TGTGCCAGCAGCTTAGGGGGGGCAGGCGATGGCTACACCTTC
-	TRBV9	TRBJ1-1	-	CASSDPLMNTEAFF	TGTGCCAGCAGCGATCCTTTAATGAACACTGAAGCTTTCTTT
-	TRBV29-1	TRBJ2-3	-	CSVDGTDTQYF	TGCAGCGTTGACGGAACAGATACGCAGTATTTT
-	TRBV13	TRBJ2-1	-	CASSLGRAVSYNEQFF	TGTGCCAGCAGCTTAGGCCGCGCGGTATCCTACAATGAGCAGTTCTTC
-	TRBV11-2	TRBJ2-2	TRBD2	CASSRFSGSRTGELFF	TGTGCCAGCAGCCGATTTAGCGGGAGCCGTACCGGGGAGCTGTTTTTT
once	TRBV7-6	TRBJ2-2	-	CASVPYSAGELFF	TGTGCCAGCGTGCCGTATAGTGCCGGGGAGCTGTTTTTT
-	TRBV11-2	TRBJ2-1	-	CASSLENPGEYEQFF	TGTGCCAGCAGCTTAGAGAACCCAGGGGAGTATGAGCAGTTCTTC
-	TRBV7-9	TRBJ1-2	-	CASSLEASYGYTF	TGTGCCAGCAGCTTAGAAGCCAGCTATGGCTACACCTTC
-	TRBV18	TRBJ1-6	-	CASSPDSSYNSPLHF	TGTGCCAGCTCTCCTGACAGCTCCTATAATTCACCCCTCCACTTT
-	TRBV19	TRBJ2-2	-	CASSMGRPTGELFF	TGTGCCAGTAGTATGGGCCGGCCGACGGGGGAGCTGTTTTTT
once	TRBV5-1	TRBJ1-1	-	CASSADWNTEAFF	TGCGCCAGCAGCGCCGACTGGAACACTGAAGCTTTCTTT
-	TRBV29-1	TRBJ1-4	-	CSVGGGDSLDEKLFF	TGCAGCGTTGGGGGGGGAGATAGTCTGGATGAAAAACTGTTTTTT
-	TRBV11-2	TRBJ1-5	-	CASSLGAGNSNQPQHF	TGTGCCAGCAGCTTGGGTGCAGGGAATAGCAATCAGCCCCAGCATTTT
-	TRBV7-2	TRBJ1-2	-	CASSLSGGYTF	TGTGCCAGCAGCCTATCTGGGGGCTACACCTTC
-	TRBV6-5	TRBJ2-6	-	CASSYSLGSGANVLTF	TGTGCCAGCAGTTACTCTCTAGGGTCTGGGGCCAACGTCCTGACTTTC
-	TRBV7-9	TRBJ2-7	-	CASSLPGRLNYEQYF	TGTGCCAGCAGCCTCCCGGGGCGGCTAAACTACGAGCAGTACTTC
-	TRBV28	TRBJ2-1	-	CASSFGGNYNEQFF	TGTGCCAGCAGTTTTGGAGGGAACTACAATGAGCAGTTCTTC
-	TRBV4-2	TRBJ2-1	TRBD2	CASSLARGGSGDGEQFF	TGTGCCAGCAGCCTAGCCCGGGGGGGTTCGGGAGATGGTGAGCAGTTCTTC
-	TRBV5-1	TRBJ2-5	TRBD2	CASTNGEGRETQYF	TGCGCCAGCACCAATGGGGAGGGCCGGGAGACCCAGTACTTC
-	TRBV12-2	TRBJ2-7	-	CASRLIAYDEQYF	TGTGCAAGTCGCCTAATAGCGTACGACGAGCAGTACTTC
-	TRBV30	TRBJ1-5	TRBD1	CAWGQGQPQHF	TGTGCCTGGGGACAGGGGCAGCCCCAGCATTTT
-	TRBV29-1	TRBJ2-1	TRBD1	CSVGIFQGAAEQFF	TGCAGCGTTGGCATCTTTCAGGGGGCGGCTGAGCAGTTCTTC
-	TRBV7-2	TRBJ2-7	-	CASSHQGPNYEQYF	TGTGCCAGCAGCCACCAGGGCCCCAACTACGAGCAGTACTTC
-	TRBV11-2	TRBJ1-3	-	CASSFELDSSGNTIYF	TGTGCCAGCAGCTTCGAGTTGGACAGCTCTGGAAACACCATATATTTT
-	TRBV30	TRBJ1-1	-	CAWSALGWMNTEAFF	TGTGCCTGGAGTGCGTTAGGGTGGATGAACACTGAAGCTTTCTTT
-	TRBV7-2	TRBJ1-2	-	CASSLDLDSVYGYTF	TGTGCCAGCAGCTTAGACCTAGACAGTGTCTATGGCTACACCTTC
-	TRBV7-9	TRBJ1-6	-	CASSLGQADSPLHF	TGTGCCAGCAGCTTAGGACAGGCCGATTCACCCCTCCACTTT
-	TRBV7-2	TRBJ1-5	-	CASSSQGGQPQHF	TGTGCCAGCAGCTCACAGGGCGGGCAGCCCCAGCATTTT
-	TRBV28	TRBJ1-2	TRBD1	CASSLGGQGAFGYTF	TGTGCCAGCAGTTTAGGGGGACAGGGGGCTTTTGGCTACACCTTC
-	TRBV4-1	TRBJ2-1	TRBD2	CASSQARLAGGIGEQFF	TGCGCCAGCAGCCAGGCAAGACTAGCGGGAGGAATCGGTGAGCAGTTCTTC
-	TRBV4-2	TRBJ2-2	TRBD1	CASSYTGTANTGELFF	TGTGCCAGCAGCTATACCGGGACAGCGAACACCGGGGAGCTGTTTTTT
few	TRBV4-1	TRBJ2-7	-	CASSQASGTPSYEQYF	TGCGCCAGCAGCCAAGCCTCTGGGACTCCCTCCTACGAGCAGTACTTC
-	TRBV21-1	TRBJ2-1	-	CASTPDRGGYNEQFF	TGTGCCAGCACCCCGGACAGGGGGGGCTACAATGAGCAGTTCTTC